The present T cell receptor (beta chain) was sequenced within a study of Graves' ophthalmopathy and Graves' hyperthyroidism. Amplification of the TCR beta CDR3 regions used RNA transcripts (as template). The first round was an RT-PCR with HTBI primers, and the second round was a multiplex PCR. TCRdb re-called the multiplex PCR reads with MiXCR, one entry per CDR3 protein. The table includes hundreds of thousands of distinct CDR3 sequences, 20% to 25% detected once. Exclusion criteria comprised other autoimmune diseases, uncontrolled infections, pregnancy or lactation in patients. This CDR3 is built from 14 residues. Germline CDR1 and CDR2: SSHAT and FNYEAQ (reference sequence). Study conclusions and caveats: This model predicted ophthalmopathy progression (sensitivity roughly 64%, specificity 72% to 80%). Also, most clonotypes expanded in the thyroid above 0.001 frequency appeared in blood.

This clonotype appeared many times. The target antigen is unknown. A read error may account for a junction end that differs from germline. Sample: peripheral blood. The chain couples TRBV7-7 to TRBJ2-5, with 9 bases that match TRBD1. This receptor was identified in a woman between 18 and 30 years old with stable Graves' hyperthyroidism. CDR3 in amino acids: CASSSTGGGETQYF. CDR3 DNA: TGTGCTAGCAGCTCAACAGGGGGCGGGGAGACCCAGTACTTC.